The TCR beta chain described here comes from a study of beta chain features in type 1 diabetes. Study in general: The study examined around 99,000,000 sorted cells across all samples.

As every portion of the isolated RNA was reverse transcribed, the sequencing read expressed TCRB transcripts. Clones were sequenced by immunoSEQ multiplex PCR, and TCRdb holds only the in-frame ones, with some missing. The table lists some 150,000 clones, around 7% of them singletons. This clone was observed at least ten times. Its specificity is not known. Trimming took 5 bases from V and 5 from J, leaving 18 bases between them. This CDR3 spans 15 amino acids. CDR1 and CDR2 from the germline V gene are MNHEY and SMNVEV (reference sequence). Study-wide results and caveats: Type 1 diabetes patients had VDJ junctions that carried fewer insertions and more deletions.

This receptor was obtained from a woman aged 25 to 39 in good health. The sequencing sample was made of central memory CD4+ T cells from blood. This chain uses TRBV27 with TRBJ2-5; a weak D match, TRBD2 (6 bases). The CDR3 DNA follows: TGTGCCAGCAGTCCAGCGGGCCCAAGAAGGGAGACCCAGTACTTC. Translated: CASSPAGPRRETQYF.